This T cell receptor beta chain was profiled in a study of blood T cell repertoires in COVID-19. The wider study: Samples representing acute and convalescent COVID-19 were sourced from the United States, Italy and Spain. The analysed material was cDNA or gDNA that came from T cells, B-cell-depleted T cells, or PBMCs.

This CDR3 contains 16 residues. Original methodology: Counts of nucleated cells, estimated from reference gene primer amplification, were obtained. Sequencing used immunoSEQ multiplex PCR; TCRdb keeps in-frame clones, though not all of them. The V and J calls and clone size come from that table; D and trimming were worked out from the DNA. The sample records some 310,000 clones, about nine tenths being singletons. The receptor was isolated from a man aged 50 to 60 with active or convalescent COVID-19. The chain couples TRBV21-1 to TRBJ2-5; the table assigns TRBD2, which was not confirmed against the DNA. TRBV21-1 is a documented pseudogene. What was sequenced was peripheral blood. The DNA for the CDR3 is TGTGCCAGCAACCCTCCCTCGGAGTTACCTCAAGAGACCCAGTACTTC. It codes for CASNPPSELPQETQYF.